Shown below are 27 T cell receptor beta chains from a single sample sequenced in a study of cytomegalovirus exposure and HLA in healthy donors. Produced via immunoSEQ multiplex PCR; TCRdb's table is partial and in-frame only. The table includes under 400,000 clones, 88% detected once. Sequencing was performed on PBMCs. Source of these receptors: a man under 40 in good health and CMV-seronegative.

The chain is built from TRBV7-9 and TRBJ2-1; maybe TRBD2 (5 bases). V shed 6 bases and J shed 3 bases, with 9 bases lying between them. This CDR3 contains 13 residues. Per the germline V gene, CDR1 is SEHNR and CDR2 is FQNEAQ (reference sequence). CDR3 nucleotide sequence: TGTGCCAGCAGTTACGGGGACTACAATGAGCAGTTCTTC. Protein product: CASSYGDYNEQFF.

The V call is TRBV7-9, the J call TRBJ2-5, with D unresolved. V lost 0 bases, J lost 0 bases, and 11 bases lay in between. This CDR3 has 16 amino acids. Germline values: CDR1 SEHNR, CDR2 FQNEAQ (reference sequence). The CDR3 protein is CASSLAQNKYQETQYF. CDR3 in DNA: TGTGCCAGCAGCTTAGCCCAGAACAAGTACCAAGAGACCCAGTACTTC.

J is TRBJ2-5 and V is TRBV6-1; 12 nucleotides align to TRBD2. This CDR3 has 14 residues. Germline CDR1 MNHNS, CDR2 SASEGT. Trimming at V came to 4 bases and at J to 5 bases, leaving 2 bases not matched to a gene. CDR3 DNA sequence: TGTGCCAGCAGTGTGACTAGCGGGGGTGAGACCCAGTACTTC. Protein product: CASSVTSGGETQYF.

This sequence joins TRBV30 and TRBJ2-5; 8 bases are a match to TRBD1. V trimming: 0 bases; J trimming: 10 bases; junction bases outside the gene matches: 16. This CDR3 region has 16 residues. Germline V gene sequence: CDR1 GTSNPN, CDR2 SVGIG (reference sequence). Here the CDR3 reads CAWSVPKTGAREDQYF. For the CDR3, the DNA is TGTGCCTGGAGTGTACCCAAGACAGGGGCAAGGGAGGACCAGTACTTC.

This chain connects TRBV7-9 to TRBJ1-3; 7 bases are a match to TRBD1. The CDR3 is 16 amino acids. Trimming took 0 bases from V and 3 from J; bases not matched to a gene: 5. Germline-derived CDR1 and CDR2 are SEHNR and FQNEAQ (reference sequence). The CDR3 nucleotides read TGTGCCAGCAGCTTAGCGGGACAGCTAGGTGGAAACACCATATATTTT. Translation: CASSLAGQLGGNTIYF.

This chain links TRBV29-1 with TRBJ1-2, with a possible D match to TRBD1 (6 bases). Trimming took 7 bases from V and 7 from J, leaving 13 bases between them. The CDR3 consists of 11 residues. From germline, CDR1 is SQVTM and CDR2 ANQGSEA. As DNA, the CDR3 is TGCAGCGCCCGGACAGATTCTGGCTACACCTTC. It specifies CSARTDSGYTF.

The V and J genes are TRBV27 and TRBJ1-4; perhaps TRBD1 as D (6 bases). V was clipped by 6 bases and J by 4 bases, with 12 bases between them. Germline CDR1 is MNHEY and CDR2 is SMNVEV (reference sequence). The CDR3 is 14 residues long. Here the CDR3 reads CASSLDRINEKLFF. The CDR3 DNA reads TGTGCCAGCAGCCTGGACAGAATTAATGAAAAACTGTTTTTT.

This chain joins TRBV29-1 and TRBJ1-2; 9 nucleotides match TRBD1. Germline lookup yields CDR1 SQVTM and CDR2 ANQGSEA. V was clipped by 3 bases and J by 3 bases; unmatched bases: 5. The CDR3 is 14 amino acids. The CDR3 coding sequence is TGCAGCGTTGATGGACAGGGGAATCACTATGGCTACACCTTC. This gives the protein CSVDGQGNHYGYTF.

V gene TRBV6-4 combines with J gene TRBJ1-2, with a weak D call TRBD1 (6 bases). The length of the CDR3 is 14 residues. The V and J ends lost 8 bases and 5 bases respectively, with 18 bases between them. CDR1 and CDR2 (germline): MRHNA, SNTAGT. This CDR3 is CASSPGGGRYGYTF. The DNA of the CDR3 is TGTGCCAGCTCACCGGGGGGGGGCAGGTATGGCTACACCTTC.

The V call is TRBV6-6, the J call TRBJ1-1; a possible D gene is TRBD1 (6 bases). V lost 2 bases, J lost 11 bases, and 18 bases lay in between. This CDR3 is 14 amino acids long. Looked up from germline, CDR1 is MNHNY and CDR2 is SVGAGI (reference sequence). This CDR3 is CASSYLAGGRGAFF. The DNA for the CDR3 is TGTGCCAGCAGTTACCTCGCCGGTGGCAGGGGTGCTTTCTTT.

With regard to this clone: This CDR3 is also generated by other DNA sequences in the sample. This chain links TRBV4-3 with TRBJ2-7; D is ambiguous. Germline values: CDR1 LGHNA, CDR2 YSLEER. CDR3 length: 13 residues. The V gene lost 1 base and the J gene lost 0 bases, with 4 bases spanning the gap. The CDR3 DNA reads TGCGCCAGCAGCCAAGCAGGCTCCTACGAGCAGTACTTC. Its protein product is CASSQAGSYEQYF.

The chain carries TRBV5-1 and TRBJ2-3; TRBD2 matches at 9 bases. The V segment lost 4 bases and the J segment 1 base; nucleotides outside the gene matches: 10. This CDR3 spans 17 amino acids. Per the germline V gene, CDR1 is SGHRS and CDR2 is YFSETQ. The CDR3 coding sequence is TGCGCCAGCAGCACAATAGCGGGGGTACGCGGCACAGATACGCAGTATTTT. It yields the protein CASSTIAGVRGTDTQYF.

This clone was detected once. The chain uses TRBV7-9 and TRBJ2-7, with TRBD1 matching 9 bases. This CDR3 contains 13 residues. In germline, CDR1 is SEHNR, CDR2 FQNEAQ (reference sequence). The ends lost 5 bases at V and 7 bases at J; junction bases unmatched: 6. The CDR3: CASSLQGAREQYF. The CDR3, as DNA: TGTGCCAGCAGCCTACAGGGGGCGCGGGAGCAGTACTTC.

The CDR3 reads CASSQASGSTDTQYF. For the CDR3, the DNA is TGCGCCAGCAGCCAAGCTTCGGGAAGCACAGATACGCAGTATTTT. This rearrangement joins TRBV4-3 to TRBJ2-3, with D maybe TRBD2 (5 bases). The germline V and J ends were trimmed by 1 base and 0 bases, with 8 bases remaining between them. CDR1 is LGHNA, CDR2 YSLEER, per germline. There are 15 residues in the CDR3.

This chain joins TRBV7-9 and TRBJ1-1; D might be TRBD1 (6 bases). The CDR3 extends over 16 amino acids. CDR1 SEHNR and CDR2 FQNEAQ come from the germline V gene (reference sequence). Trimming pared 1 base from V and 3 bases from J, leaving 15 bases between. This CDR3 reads CASSLGGTGLDTEAFF. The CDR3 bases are TGTGCCAGCAGCTTAGGGGGAACAGGGCTCGACACTGAAGCTTTCTTT.

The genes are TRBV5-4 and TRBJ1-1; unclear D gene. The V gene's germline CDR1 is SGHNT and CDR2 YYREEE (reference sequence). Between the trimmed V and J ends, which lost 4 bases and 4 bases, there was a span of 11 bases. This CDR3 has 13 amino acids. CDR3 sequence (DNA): TGTGCCAGCAGCGTTCCGGGTGCCACTGAAGCTTTCTTT. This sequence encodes CASSVPGATEAFF.

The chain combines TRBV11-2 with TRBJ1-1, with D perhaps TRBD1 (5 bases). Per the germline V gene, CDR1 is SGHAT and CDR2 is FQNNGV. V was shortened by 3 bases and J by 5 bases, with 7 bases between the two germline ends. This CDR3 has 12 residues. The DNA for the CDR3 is TGTGCCAGCAGCTTTGGGGGGACTGAAGCTTTCTTT. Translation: CASSFGGTEAFF.

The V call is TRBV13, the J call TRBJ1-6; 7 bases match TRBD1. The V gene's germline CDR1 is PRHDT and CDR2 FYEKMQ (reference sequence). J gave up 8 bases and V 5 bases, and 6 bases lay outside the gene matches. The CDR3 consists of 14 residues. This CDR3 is CASSPGGAHSPLHF. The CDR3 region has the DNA TGTGCCAGCAGCCCAGGGGGAGCGCATTCACCCCTCCACTTT.

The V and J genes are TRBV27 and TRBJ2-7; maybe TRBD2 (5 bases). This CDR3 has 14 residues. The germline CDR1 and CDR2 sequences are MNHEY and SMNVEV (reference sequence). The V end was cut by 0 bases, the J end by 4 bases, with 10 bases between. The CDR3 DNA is TGTGCCAGCAGTTTATCAGAAAGAGGGTACGAGCAGTACTTC. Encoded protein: CASSLSERGYEQYF.

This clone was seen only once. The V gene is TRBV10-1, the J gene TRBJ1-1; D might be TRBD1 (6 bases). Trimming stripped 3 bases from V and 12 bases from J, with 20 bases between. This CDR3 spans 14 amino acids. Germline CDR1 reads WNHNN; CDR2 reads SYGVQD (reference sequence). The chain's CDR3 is CASSDNQGYDDTFF. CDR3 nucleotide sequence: TGCGCCAGCAGTGATAATCAGGGGTACGACGACACTTTCTTT.

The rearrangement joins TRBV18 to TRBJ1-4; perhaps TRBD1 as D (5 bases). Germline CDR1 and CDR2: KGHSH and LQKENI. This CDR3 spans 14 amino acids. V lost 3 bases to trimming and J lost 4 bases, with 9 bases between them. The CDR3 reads CASSPSGVNEKLFF. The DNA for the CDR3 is TGTGCCAGCTCACCCTCGGGGGTTAATGAAAAACTGTTTTTT.

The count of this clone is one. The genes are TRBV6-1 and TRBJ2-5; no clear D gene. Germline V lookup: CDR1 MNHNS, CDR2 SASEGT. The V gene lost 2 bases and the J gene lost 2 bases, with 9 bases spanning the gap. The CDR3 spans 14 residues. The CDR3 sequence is CASSEHPGQETQYF. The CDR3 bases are TGTGCCAGCAGTGAACACCCGGGTCAAGAGACCCAGTACTTC.

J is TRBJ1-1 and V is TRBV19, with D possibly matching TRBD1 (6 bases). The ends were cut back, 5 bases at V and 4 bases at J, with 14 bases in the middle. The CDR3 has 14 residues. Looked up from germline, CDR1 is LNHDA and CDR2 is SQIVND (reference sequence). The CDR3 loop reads CASSPTGMATEAFF. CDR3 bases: TGTGCCAGTAGTCCGACAGGTATGGCCACTGAAGCTTTCTTT.

CDR3 protein: CASSTPRANEKLFF. Here the CDR3 DNA reads TGTGCCAGTAGTACCCCCCGCGCTAATGAAAAACTGTTTTTT. The chain uses TRBV19 and TRBJ1-4; D unclear. The germline gives CDR1 LNHDA, CDR2 SQIVND (reference sequence). This CDR3 is 14 amino acids long. The germline V and J ends were trimmed by 4 bases and 3 bases, with 9 bases remaining between them.

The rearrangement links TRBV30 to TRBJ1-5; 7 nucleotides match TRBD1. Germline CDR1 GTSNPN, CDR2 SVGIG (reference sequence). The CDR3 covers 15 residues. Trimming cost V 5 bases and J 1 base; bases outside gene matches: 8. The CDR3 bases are TGTGCCTGGGGGACGGGGACAGACAGCAATCAGCCCCAGCATTTT. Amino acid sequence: CAWGTGTDSNQPQHF.

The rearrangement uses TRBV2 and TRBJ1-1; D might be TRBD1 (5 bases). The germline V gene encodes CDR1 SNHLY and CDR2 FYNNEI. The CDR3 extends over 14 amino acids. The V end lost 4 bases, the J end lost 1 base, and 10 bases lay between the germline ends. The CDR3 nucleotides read TGTGCCAGCAGTGTTGACAGCCCGAACACTGAAGCTTTCTTT. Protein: CASSVDSPNTEAFF.

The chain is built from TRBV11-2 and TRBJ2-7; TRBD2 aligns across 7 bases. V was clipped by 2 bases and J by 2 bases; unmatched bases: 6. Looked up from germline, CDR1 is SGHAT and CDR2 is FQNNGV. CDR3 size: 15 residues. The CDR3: CASSLLGLGPYEQYF. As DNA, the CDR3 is TGTGCCAGCAGCTTACTTGGACTAGGACCCTACGAGCAGTACTTC.